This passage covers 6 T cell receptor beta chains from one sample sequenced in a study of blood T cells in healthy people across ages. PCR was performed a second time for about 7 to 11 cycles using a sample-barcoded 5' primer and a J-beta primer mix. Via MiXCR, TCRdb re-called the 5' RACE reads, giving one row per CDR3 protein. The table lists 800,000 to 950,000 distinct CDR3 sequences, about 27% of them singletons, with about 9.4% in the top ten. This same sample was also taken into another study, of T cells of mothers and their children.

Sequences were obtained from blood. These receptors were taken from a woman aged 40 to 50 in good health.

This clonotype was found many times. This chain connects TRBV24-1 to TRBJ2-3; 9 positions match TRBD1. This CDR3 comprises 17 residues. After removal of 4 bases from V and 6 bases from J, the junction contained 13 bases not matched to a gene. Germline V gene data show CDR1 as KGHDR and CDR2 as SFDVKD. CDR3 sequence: CATSDQTGGRSPDTQYF. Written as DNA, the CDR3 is TGTGCCACCAGTGACCAAACAGGGGGCAGGTCTCCCGATACGCAGTATTTT.

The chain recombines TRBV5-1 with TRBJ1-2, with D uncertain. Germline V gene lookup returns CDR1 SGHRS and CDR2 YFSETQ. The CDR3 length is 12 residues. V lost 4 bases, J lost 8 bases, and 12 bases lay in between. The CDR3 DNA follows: TGCGCCAGCAGCGCCGACTTGGAGGGCTACACCTTC. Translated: CASSADLEGYTF.

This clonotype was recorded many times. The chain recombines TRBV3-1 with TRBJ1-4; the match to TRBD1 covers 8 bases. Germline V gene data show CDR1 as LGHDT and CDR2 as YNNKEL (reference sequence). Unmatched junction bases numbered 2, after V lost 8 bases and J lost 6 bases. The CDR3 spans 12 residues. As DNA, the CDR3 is TGTGCCAGCGAGGGACAGGATGAAAAACTGTTTTTT. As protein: CASEGQDEKLFF.

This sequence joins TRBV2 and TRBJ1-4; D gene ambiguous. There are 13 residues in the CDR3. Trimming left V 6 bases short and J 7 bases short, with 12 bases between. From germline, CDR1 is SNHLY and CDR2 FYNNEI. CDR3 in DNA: TGTGCCAGCAGAAGGGTGGGTTTTGAAAAACTGTTTTTT. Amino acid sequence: CASRRVGFEKLFF.

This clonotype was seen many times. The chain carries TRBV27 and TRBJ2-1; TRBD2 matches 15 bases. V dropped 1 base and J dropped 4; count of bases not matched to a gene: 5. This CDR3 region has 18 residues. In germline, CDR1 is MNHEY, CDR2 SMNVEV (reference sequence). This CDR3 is CASSLFRTSGGGYNEQFF. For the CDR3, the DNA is TGTGCCAGCAGTTTATTTCGGACTAGCGGGGGGGGATACAATGAGCAGTTCTTC.

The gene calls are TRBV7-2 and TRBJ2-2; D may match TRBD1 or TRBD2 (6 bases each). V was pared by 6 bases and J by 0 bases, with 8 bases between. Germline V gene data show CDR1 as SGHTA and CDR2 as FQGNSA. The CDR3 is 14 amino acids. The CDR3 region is CASRGGPNTGELFF. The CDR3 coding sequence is TGTGCCAGCAGGGGGGGCCCGAACACCGGGGAGCTGTTTTTT.